A single sample is the source of the 15 T cell receptor beta chains below, sequenced in a study of T cells expressing NK-cell markers. TCRdb re-called the 5' RACE reads; one entry per CDR3 protein, DNA not given. This specimen shows 350,000 to 400,000 distinct CDR3 sequences; the ten leading clones hold roughly 10%. Sequencing used blood T cells: a sorted CD56 or NKG2C T cell subset, CD4+ or CD8+ T cells, or bulk PBMC T cells (not recorded which). The receptor source for this set is a woman aged 50 to 65 in good health.

The chain uses TRBV29-1 and TRBJ1-2; the TCRdb D gene call, TRBD1, has no DNA to confirm it. The CDR3 loop spans 13 amino acids. Germline V CDR1 and CDR2: SQVTM, ANQGSEA. The CDR3 loop is CSVFTGLGAGYTF.

V and J are TRBV15 and TRBJ1-1. The CDR3 totals 15 residues. Germline V lookup: CDR1 LNHNV, CDR2 YYDKDF (reference sequence). CDR3 protein: CATSRDRLGNTEAFF.

The rearrangement links TRBV27 to TRBJ2-1. CDR3 size: 14 residues. Germline V gene lookup returns CDR1 MNHEY and CDR2 SMNVEV (reference sequence). The CDR3 sequence is CASHHPGLLNEQFF.

The chain couples TRBV15 to TRBJ2-4; no DNA is available, so the TRBD1 call from TCRdb remains unchecked. Germline assignment: CDR1 LNHNV and CDR2 YYDKDF (reference sequence). This CDR3 has 13 amino acids. The CDR3 reads CAISGTRGDIQYF.

The chain carries TRBV11-2 and TRBJ1-4. Looked up from germline, CDR1 is SGHAT and CDR2 is FQNNGV. The CDR3 has 16 amino acids. The CDR3 region is CASSLAAGSPREKLFF.

The gene calls are TRBV29-1 and TRBJ2-5; TCRdb proposes TRBD1, but this gene call is untestable without DNA. Germline CDR1 SQVTM, CDR2 ANQGSEA. There are 13 residues in the CDR3. The CDR3 loop is CSGLWTLQETQYF.

The chain employs TRBV5-6 and TRBJ2-1; the TCRdb D gene call, TRBD2, has no DNA to confirm it. The CDR3 spans 17 residues. Germline V gene data show CDR1 as SGHDT and CDR2 as YYEEEE. CDR3 residues: CASSLPGIGGRYNEQFF. The whole variable domain, remainder taken from reference TRBV5-6 and TRBJ2-1, is DAGVTQSPTHLIKTRGQQVTLRCSPKSGHDTVSWYQQALGQGPQFIFQYYEEEERQRGNFPDRFSGHQFPNYSSELNVNALLLGDSALYLCASSLPGIGGRYNEQFFGPGTRLTVL.

This chain links TRBV5-6 with TRBJ2-7; TCRdb's D gene call, TRBD1, goes unchecked for lack of DNA. The V gene's germline CDR1 is SGHDT and CDR2 YYEEEE. CDR3 length equals 13 residues. The chain's CDR3 is CARRFLPWYEQYF.

CDR3 region: CASGGDGNSPLHF. The V and J genes are TRBV12-5 and TRBJ1-6; the TRBD1 assignment by TCRdb is unverifiable without DNA. CDR1 and CDR2 (germline): LGHNT, FRNRAP. The CDR3 extends over 13 amino acids. Filled out from reference TRBV12-5 and TRBJ1-6, the complete variable domain reads DARVTQTPRHKVTEMGQEVTMRCQPILGHNTVFWYRQTMMQGLELLAYFRNRAPLDDSGMPKDRFSAEMPDATLATLKIQPSEPRDSAVYFCASGGDGNSPLHFGNGTRLTVT.

V gene TRBV5-1 combines with J gene TRBJ2-1; the D gene TCRdb calls, TRBD1, cannot be checked with no DNA. The CDR3 totals 13 residues. Germline loops: CDR1 SGHRS, CDR2 YFSETQ. CDR3 protein: CASGDRGYNEQFF.

V is TRBV6-5 and J is TRBJ1-5; TCRdb designates TRBD1, a call that cannot be tested without DNA. Germline lookup yields CDR1 MNHEY and CDR2 SVGAGI. The CDR3 spans 14 residues. The CDR3 is CASSLQVSNQPQHF.

The chain is built from TRBV14 and TRBJ2-1; TCRdb's D call of TRBD2 is untestable without DNA. The CDR3 has 16 amino acids. Looked up from germline, CDR1 is SGHDN and CDR2 is FVKESK. The CDR3 loop is CASSQAIGLGGNEQFF. The whole variable domain, filled in from reference TRBV14 and TRBJ2-1, reads EAGVTQFPSHSVIEKGQTVTLRCDPISGHDNLYWYRRVMGKEIKFLLHFVKESKQDESGMPNNRFLAERTGGTYSTLKVQPAELEDSGVYFCASSQAIGLGGNEQFFGPGTRLTVL.

CDR3: CSVEDNGLETQYF. J is TRBJ2-5 and V is TRBV29-1. Per the germline V gene, CDR1 is SQVTM and CDR2 is ANQGSEA. CDR3 length: 13 amino acids.

The chain couples TRBV7-9 to TRBJ2-1; lacking DNA, the TRBD2 call made by TCRdb goes unchecked. The CDR3 extends over 16 amino acids. Germline CDR1 and CDR2: SEHNR and FQNEAQ (reference sequence). The CDR3 reads CASSPFISGRHNEQFF.

The chain combines TRBV20-1 with TRBJ2-7; TCRdb names TRBD1, which stays unverified in the absence of DNA. This CDR3 region has 14 residues. Per germline, CDR1 DFQATT and CDR2 SNEGSKA (reference sequence). CDR3 in amino acids: CSARDPSGGPGQYF.